The sequence of this T cell receptor beta chain was determined in a study of T cell repertoires in cytomegalovirus infection. In the study overall: CMV epitopes, recently identified HLA-C-restricted and well-studied HLA-B-restricted, were used. Both CMV infection and a matching HLA type were indicated by public TCR beta signatures.

Findings and limits, study-wide: Carriage of CMV together with the relevant HLA was identifiable through cumulative public TCR beta family frequency. There were HLA-C-restricted CMV-specific TCR beta clonotypes dominating the ex vivo response.

TCRdb called the reads again in MiXCR, with one record for every CDR3 protein. This table has 450,000 to 550,000 distinct CDR3 sequences, roughly 42% appearing once. In regard to this clonotype: What it binds is unknown.

This CDR3 contains 17 residues. Germline V lookup: CDR1 SNHLY, CDR2 FYNNEI. V was clipped by 7 bases and J by 2 bases; unmatched bases: 14. This TCR derives from a human donor in good health (CMV status not recorded). Some clones in this sample may be carry-over from other donors' samples. The material was cultured PBMCs, obtained from culture after CMV antigen stimulation. The chain carries TRBV2 and TRBJ1-5, with 7 positions matching TRBD1. The CDR3 coding sequence is TGTGCCAGCACCCCCGGGACAGCTATGTGGGGCAATCAGCCCCAGCATTTT. Its protein is CASTPGTAMWGNQPQHF.